This TCR beta chain was identified during a study of CD8 T cells in ankylosing spondylitis (dated by TCRdb to 2016 to 2017). For the study in its entirety: T cell receptor beta repertoires were profiled in healthy donors and ankylosing spondylitis patients so that disease-linked TCR variants could be found. The whole study cohort included over 85 healthy donors and 25 ankylosing spondylitis patients. Peripheral blood samples were taken, and synovial fluid was additionally collected from ankylosing spondylitis patients. Results and caveats for the whole study, not just this receptor: The disease-linked clones were reported as significantly enriched in matched synovial fluid samples from ankylosing spondylitis patients. Blood from ankylosing spondylitis patients appeared to be characterized by a TCR beta motif made up of under ten highly homologous amino acid variants. The disease-linked clones showed a CD8+ phenotype and occurred at relatively low frequencies in peripheral blood. Some motif variants were previously reported in synovial fluid and blood of reactive arthritis patients, suggesting common disease-initiation mechanisms.

The CDR3 holds 15 amino acids from the cysteine to the phenylalanine. CDR3 DNA only is kept here, 45 bases in frame from base 1. Clipping removes 3 bases from V and 4 bases from J, with 5 as the unmatched junction base count. The germline V gene yields SGHDN for CDR1 and FVKESK for CDR2. Sequencing relied on an Illumina HiSeq 2500. TCR beta libraries were prepared by quantitative 5'-RACE with molecular barcodes. The authors' analysis ran thus. Disease-linked TCR variants were identified with a new computational method built on a probabilistic model of VDJ rearrangement. Starting from the raw public reads, TCRdb applied fastp trimming at Q25, assembled clones with MiXCR and retained in-frame beta chains. Identical CDR3 proteins give one entry, which carries the most common genes and DNA. The V and J calls follow TCRdb's processing rather than the paper's. The sample table shows 190,000 or so distinct CDR3 sequences, and roughly 13% are seen once. The ten largest clones add up to more than 15% of the sample.

In this sample, this clonotype turned up once. The target of this receptor is not known. There are no base qualities to consult, and no much larger clone falls within one base. Evidence from a single read is weak. The chain links TRBV14 with TRBJ2-1; TRBD2 fits 8 bases in the junction. The specimen sequenced was blood, either unsorted or a sorted T cell fraction (not recorded which). The receptor comes from a male donor with ankylosing spondylitis or in good health (not recorded which). The CDR3 loop reads CASSQLAGSYNEQFF. In nucleotide form, the sequence is TGTGCCAGCAGCCAGTTAGCGGGGTCGTACAATGAGCAGTTCTTC.